This TCR beta chain originates from a study of cytomegalovirus exposure and HLA in healthy donors. Broader study findings: Both high specificity and high sensitivity reportedly marked the classifier's diagnosis of cytomegalovirus status. It has been reported that TCR beta sequences accurately predicted the HLA-A and HLA-B alleles of most subjects. Confirmation in vitro established that a few CMV-associated chains were specific for CMV antigens.

PCR used 60 Vbeta primers and 13 Jbeta primers. Clones were read by immunoSEQ multiplex PCR, and TCRdb kept only the in-frame ones, dropping some. The table includes around 72,000 clones, roughly 79% detected once. CDR3 size: 14 residues. CDR1 is SGHTS, CDR2 YDEGEE, per germline. V was pared by 1 base and J by 5 bases, with 12 bases between. Donors sampled were nominally healthy, though unrecorded immune exposures were likely. The table lists this clone with a count of one. Its antigen is undetermined. This sequence was found in a man aged 45 to 65 in good health and CMV-seronegative. V usage is TRBV5-8 and J usage is TRBJ2-5; D is uncertain. What was sequenced was PBMCs. The CDR3 DNA is TGTGCCAGCAGCTTGAAGCAGGTTCGGGAGACCCAGTACTTC. Its translation is CASSLKQVRETQYF.